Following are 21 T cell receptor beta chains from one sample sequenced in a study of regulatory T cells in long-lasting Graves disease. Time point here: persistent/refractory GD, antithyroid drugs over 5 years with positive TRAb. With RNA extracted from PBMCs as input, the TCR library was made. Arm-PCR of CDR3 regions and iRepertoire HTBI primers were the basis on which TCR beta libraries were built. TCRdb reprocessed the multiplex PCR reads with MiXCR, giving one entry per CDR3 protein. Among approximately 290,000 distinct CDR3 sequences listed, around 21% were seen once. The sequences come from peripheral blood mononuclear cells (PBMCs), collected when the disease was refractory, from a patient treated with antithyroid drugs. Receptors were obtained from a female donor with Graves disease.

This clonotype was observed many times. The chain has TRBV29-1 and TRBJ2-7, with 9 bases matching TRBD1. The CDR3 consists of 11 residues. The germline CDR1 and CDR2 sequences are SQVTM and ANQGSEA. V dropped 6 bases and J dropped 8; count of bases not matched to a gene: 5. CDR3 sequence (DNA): TGCAGCGTCTCGGGACAGGGTAAGCAGTACTTC. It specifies CSVSGQGKQYF.

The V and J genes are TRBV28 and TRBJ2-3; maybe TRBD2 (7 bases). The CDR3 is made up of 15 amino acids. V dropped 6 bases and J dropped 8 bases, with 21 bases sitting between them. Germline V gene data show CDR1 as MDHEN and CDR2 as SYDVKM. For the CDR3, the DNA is TGTGCCAGCAGCCCCGGGACTAATCAACAGGGTACGCAGTATTTT. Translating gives CASSPGTNQQGTQYF.

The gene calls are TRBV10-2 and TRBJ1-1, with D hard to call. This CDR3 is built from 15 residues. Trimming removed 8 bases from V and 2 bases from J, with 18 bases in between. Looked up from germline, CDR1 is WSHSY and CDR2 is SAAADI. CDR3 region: CASLKSPQDNTEAFF. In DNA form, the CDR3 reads TGCGCCAGCTTAAAATCGCCCCAGGACAACACTGAAGCTTTCTTT.

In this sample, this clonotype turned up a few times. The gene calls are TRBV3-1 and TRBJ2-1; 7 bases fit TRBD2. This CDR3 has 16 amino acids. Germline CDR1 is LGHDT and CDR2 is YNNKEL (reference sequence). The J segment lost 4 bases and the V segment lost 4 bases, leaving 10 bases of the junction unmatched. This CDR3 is CASSLPGGGVYNEQFF. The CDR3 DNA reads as TGTGCCAGCAGCCTTCCGGGAGGAGGGGTATACAATGAGCAGTTCTTC.

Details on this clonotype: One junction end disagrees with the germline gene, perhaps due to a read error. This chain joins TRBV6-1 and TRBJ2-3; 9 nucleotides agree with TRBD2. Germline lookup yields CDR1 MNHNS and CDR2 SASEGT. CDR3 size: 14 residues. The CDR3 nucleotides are TGTGCCAGCAGCTCCGGGACTAGCAGAGATACGCAGTATTTT. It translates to CASSSGTSRDTQYF.

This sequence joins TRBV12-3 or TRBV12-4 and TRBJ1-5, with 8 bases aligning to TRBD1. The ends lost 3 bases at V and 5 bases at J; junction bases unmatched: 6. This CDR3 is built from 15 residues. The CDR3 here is CASSLGRGRDQPQHF. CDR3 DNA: TGTGCCAGCAGTTTGGGCAGGGGGCGAGATCAGCCCCAGCATTTT.

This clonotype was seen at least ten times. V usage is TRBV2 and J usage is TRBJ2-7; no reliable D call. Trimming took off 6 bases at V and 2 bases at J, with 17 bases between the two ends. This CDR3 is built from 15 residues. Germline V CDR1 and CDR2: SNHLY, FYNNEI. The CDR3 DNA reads TGTGCCAGCAGCCCTATCGTAAAAGGGACCTACGAGCAGTACTTC. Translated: CASSPIVKGTYEQYF.

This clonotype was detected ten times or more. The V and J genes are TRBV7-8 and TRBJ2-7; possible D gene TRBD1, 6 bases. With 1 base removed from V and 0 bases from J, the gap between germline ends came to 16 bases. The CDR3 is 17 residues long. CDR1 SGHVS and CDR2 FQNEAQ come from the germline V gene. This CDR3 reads CASSLGTGTQSSYEQYF. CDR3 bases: TGTGCCAGCAGCTTAGGGACCGGGACACAGAGCTCCTACGAGCAGTACTTC.

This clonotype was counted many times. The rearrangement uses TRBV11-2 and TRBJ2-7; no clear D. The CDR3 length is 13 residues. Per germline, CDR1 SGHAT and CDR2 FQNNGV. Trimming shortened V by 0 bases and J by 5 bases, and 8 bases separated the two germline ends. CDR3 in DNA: TGTGCCAGCAGCTTAGATCGAAGGAACGAGCAGTACTTC. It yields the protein CASSLDRRNEQYF.

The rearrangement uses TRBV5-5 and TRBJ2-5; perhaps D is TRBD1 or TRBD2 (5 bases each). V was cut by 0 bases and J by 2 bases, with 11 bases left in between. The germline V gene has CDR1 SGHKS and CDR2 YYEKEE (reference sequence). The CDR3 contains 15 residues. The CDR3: CASSLEAGGQETQYF. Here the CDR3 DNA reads TGTGCCAGCAGCTTGGAGGCTGGGGGACAAGAGACCCAGTACTTC.

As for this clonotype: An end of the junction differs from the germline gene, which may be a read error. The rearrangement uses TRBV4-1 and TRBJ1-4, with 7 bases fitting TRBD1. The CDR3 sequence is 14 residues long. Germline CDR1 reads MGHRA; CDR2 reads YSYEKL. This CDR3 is CASSQGGAGEKLFF. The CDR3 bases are TGTGCCAGCAGCCAAGGGGGCGCCGGGGAAAAACTGTTTTTT.

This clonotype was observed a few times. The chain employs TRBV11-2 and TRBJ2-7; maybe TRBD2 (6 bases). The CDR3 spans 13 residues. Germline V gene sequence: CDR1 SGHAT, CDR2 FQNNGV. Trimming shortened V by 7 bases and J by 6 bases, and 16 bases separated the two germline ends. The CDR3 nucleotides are TGTGCCAGCATCGGGACTGGCCCCTCCGAGCAGTACTTC. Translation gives CASIGTGPSEQYF.

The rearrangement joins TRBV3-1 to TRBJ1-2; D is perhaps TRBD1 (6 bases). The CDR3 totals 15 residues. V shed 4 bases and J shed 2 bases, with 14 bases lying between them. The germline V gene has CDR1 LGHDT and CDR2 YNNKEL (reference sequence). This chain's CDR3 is CASSRPGQGNYGYTF. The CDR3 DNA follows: TGTGCCAGCAGCCGTCCCGGCCAGGGGAACTATGGCTACACCTTC. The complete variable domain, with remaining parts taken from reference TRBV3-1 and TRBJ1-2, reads DTAVSQTPKYLVTQMGNDKSIKCEQNLGHDTMYWYKQDSKKFLKIMFSYNNKELIINETVPNRFSPKSPDKAHLNLHINSLELGDSAVYFCASSRPGQGNYGYTFGSGTRLTVV.

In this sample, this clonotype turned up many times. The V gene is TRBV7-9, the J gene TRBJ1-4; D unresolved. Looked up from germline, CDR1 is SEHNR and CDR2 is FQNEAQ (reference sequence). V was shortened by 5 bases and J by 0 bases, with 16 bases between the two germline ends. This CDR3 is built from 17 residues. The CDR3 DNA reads TGTGCCAGCAGCCCCTATGACGCGGGCGCAACTAATGAAAAACTGTTTTTT. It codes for CASSPYDAGATNEKLFF. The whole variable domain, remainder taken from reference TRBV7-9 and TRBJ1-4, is DTGVSQNPRHKITKRGQNVTFRCDPISEHNRLYWYRQTLGQGPEFLTYFQNEAQLEKSRLLSDRFSAERPKGSFSTLEIQRTEQGDSAMYLCASSPYDAGATNEKLFFGSGTQLSVL.

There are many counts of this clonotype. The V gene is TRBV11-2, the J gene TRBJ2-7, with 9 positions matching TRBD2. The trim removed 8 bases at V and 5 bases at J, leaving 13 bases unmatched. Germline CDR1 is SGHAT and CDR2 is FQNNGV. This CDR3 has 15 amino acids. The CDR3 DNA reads TGTGCCAGCTCCTCTCAGGCTAGCGGGAACCACGAGCAGTACTTC. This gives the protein CASSSQASGNHEQYF.

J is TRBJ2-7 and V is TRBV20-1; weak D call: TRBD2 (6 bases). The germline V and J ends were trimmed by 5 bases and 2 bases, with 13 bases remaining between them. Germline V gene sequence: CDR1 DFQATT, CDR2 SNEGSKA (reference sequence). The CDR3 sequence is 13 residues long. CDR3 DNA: TGCAGTGCTTATAGCGGAAGAGCCTACGAGCAGTACTTC. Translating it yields CSAYSGRAYEQYF.

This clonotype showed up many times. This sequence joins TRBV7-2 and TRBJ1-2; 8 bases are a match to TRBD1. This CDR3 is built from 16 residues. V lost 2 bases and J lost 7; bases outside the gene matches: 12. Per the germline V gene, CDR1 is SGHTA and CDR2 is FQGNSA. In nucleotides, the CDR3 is TGTGCCAGCAGCTTACATCAGGGGGCGCAAATCGGTGGCTACACCTTC. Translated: CASSLHQGAQIGGYTF. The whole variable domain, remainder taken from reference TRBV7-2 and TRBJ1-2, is GAGVSQSPSNKVTEKGKDVELRCDPISGHTALYWYRQSLGQGLEFLIYFQGNSAPDKSGLPSDRFSAERTGGSVSTLTIQRTQQEDSAVYLCASSLHQGAQIGGYTFGSGTRLTVV.

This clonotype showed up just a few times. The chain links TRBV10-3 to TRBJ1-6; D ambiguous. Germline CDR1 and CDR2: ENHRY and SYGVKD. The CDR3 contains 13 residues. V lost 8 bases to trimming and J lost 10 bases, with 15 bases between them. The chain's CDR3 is CAIRVDANSPLHF. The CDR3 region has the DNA TGTGCCATCCGGGTAGACGCTAACTCACCCCTCCACTTT.

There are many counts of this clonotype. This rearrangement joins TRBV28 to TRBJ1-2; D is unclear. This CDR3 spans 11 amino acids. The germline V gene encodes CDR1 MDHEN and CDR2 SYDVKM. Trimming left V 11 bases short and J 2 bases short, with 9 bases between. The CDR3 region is CASQENYGYTF. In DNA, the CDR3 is TGTGCCTCGCAGGAGAACTATGGCTACACCTTC.

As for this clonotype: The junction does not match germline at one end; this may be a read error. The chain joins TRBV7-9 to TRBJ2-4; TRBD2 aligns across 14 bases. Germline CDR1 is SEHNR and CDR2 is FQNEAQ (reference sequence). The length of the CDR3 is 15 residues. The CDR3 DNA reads TGTGCCAGCAGCCGACTAGCGGGAGGGCCGGACATTCAGCACTTC. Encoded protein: CASSRLAGGPDIQHF.

The CDR3 sequence is CASSPGTGSPPLHF. DNA for the CDR3: TGTGCCAGCAGTCCCGGGACAGGGTCTCCACCCCTCCACTTT. The chain carries TRBV12-3 or TRBV12-4 and TRBJ1-6; 9 bases are a match to TRBD1. The length of the CDR3 is 14 residues. The V segment lost 5 bases and the J segment 11 bases; nucleotides outside the gene matches: 7.